Listed below are T cell receptor beta chains from one sample, sequenced in a study of blood T cell repertoires in COVID-19. TCRdb's table, derived via immunoSEQ multiplex PCR, lists solely in-frame clones and lacks some. The table shows more than 65,000 clones, with 84% occurring only once. The sequenced material came from peripheral blood. These receptors were obtained from a man aged 45-65 years with acute or convalescent COVID-19. CDR3s include the opening cysteine and the closing phenylalanine or tryptophan. A D gene is named only where the DNA matches it firmly. Rows may omit the clone size; those that give it use once, few, many or a size class.

-,TRBV6-5,TRBJ1-1,-,CASIPATGEAFF,TGTGCCAGCATCCCCGCGACAGGTGAAGCTTTCTTT
-,TRBV6-1,TRBJ1-6,-,CASSEARGTFYNSPLHF,TGTGCCAGCAGTGAAGCGCGGGGGACATTCTATAATTCACCCCTCCACTTT
TRBD2,TRBV5-1,TRBJ2-3,-,CASSLGPSGETDTQYF,TGCGCCAGCAGCTTGGGTCCTAGCGGGGAAACAGATACGCAGTATTTT
TRBD1,TRBV11-2,TRBJ1-1,-,CASSLAQGSGTEAFF,TGTGCCAGCAGCTTGGCACAGGGGAGTGGGACTGAAGCTTTCTTT
TRBD2,TRBV27,TRBJ2-1,-,CASSFAGEYNEQFF,TGTGCCAGCAGTTTCGCGGGAGAATACAATGAGCAGTTCTTC
-,TRBV2,TRBJ1-6,-,CASSPRSAYNSPLHF,TGTGCCAGCAGTCCACGCAGTGCTTATAATTCACCCCTCCACTTT
-,TRBV7-9,TRBJ1-2,once,CASSSGQRHGYTF,TGTGCCAGCAGCTCCGGACAGCGACATGGCTACACCTTC
-,TRBV5-1,TRBJ1-2,-,CASSLGPRGGGYTF,TGCGCCAGCAGCTTGGGACCTCGGGGGGGTGGCTACACCTTC
-,TRBV19,TRBJ2-7,few,CASSTMAGATYEQYF,TGTGCCAGTAGTACCATGGCGGGGGCTACCTACGAGCAGTACTTC
TRBD1,TRBV10-1,TRBJ1-1,-,CASSNGQGIIHTEAFF,TGCGCCAGCAGCAACGGACAGGGTATCATTCACACTGAAGCTTTCTTT
TRBD2,TRBV19,TRBJ2-1,few,CASSGGRRYNEQFF,TGTGCCAGTAGTGGCGGGAGGCGCTACAATGAGCAGTTCTTC
-,TRBV28,TRBJ2-5,once,CASGRGLETQYF,TGTGCCAGCGGCCGGGGGTTAGAGACCCAGTACTTC
TRBD1,TRBV27,TRBJ2-7,-,CASSPLGDRGEQYF,TGTGCCAGCAGTCCCCTCGGGGACAGGGGAGAGCAGTACTTC
-,TRBV5-4,TRBJ1-2,-,CASSSTGQGYTF,TGTGCCAGCAGCTCTACAGGGCAAGGCTACACCTTC
TRBD2,TRBV5-4,TRBJ2-7,-,CASSSGLAGRSNF,TGTGCCAGCAGCTCCGGACTAGCGGGGCGTTCTAACTTC
-,TRBV5-1,TRBJ1-1,-,CASSRLLDRNTEAFF,TGCGCCAGCAGCCGGTTATTGGACAGGAACACTGAAGCTTTCTTT
-,TRBV7-3,TRBJ2-2,-,CASSPGTTGELFF,TGTGCCAGCAGCCCAGGGACTACCGGGGAGCTGTTTTTT
TRBD1,TRBV6-5,TRBJ2-7,-,CASSYSYTGAAPVSF,TGTGCCAGCAGTTACTCGTATACAGGGGCCGCCCCCGTGAGCTTC
TRBD1,TRBV19,TRBJ2-7,-,CASSSRQGDYEQYF,TGTGCCAGTAGTAGTAGACAGGGGGACTACGAGCAGTACTTC
TRBD1,TRBV5-1,TRBJ2-1,once,CASSWTGGEEQFF,TGCGCCAGCAGCTGGACAGGGGGAGAAGAGCAGTTCTTC
-,TRBV6-5,TRBJ2-7,-,CASSQQGYEQYF,TGTGCCAGCAGCCAACAGGGCTACGAGCAGTACTTC
-,TRBV7-9,TRBJ1-6,-,CASSLAGGVNSPLHF,TGTGCCAGCAGCTTAGCCGGGGGGGTTAATTCACCCCTCCACTTT
-,TRBV10-1,TRBJ2-1,-,CASSRVNEQFF,TGCGCCAGCAGCAGGGTCAATGAGCAGTTCTTC
TRBD2,TRBV4-3,TRBJ2-1,-,CASSQDGTSDNEQFF,TGCGCCAGCAGCCAAGACGGGACTAGCGACAATGAGCAGTTCTTC
TRBD1,TRBV5-4,TRBJ2-7,-,CASSQTGGEQYF,TGTGCCAGCAGCCAAACAGGGGGCGAGCAGTACTTC
-,TRBV19,TRBJ1-1,-,CASSIGLTEAFF,TGTGCCAGTAGTATAGGACTGACTGAAGCTTTCTTT
-,TRBV6-5,TRBJ1-2,-,CASSYRSRGVNYGYTF,TGTGCCAGCAGTTACCGGTCTCGGGGGGTTAACTATGGCTACACCTTC
-,TRBV4-2,TRBJ1-4,-,CASRSDTGRPNEKLFF,TGTGCCAGCAGATCCGATACAGGGCGTCCGAATGAAAAACTGTTTTTT
-,TRBV7-6,TRBJ2-5,-,CASSLARLRVLRETQYF,TGTGCCAGCAGCTTAGCCCGGTTGCGAGTACTAAGGGAGACCCAGTACTTC
-,TRBV10-3,TRBJ2-1,-,CAISAGTSYNEQFF,TGTGCCATCAGTGCGGGGACTTCTTACAATGAGCAGTTCTTC
-,TRBV9,TRBJ1-1,few,CASSVDGNTEAFF,TGTGCCAGCAGCGTAGACGGGAACACTGAAGCTTTCTTT
TRBD1,TRBV19,TRBJ1-2,-,CASTLTGTYGITF,TGTGCCAGTACCCTGACAGGGACCTACGGGATTACCTTC
-,TRBV19,TRBJ2-3,-,CASAALSRDLRHAQYF,TGTGCCAGCGCCGCTTTATCGAGGGATTTGCGCCACGCGCAGTATTTT
-,TRBV21-1,TRBJ1-3,-,CASSPTTGAISGNTIYF,TGTGCCAGCAGCCCAACGACAGGGGCAATCTCTGGAAACACCATATATTTT
TRBD1,TRBV5-4,TRBJ1-2,once,CASSPWSGGGYTF,TGTGCCAGCAGCCCGTGGTCAGGGGGAGGCTACACCTTC
TRBD1,TRBV27,TRBJ1-1,once,CASSLKGASIF,TGTGCCAGCAGTTTAAAGGGGGCGTCGATCTTT
-,TRBV7-2,TRBJ1-2,-,CASSLGGLGYGYTF,TGTGCCAGCAGCTTGGGAGGTCTTGGCTATGGCTACACCTTC
TRBD2,TRBV5-4,TRBJ2-1,-,CASSLVAGDYEQFF,TGTGCCAGCAGCTTGGTAGCGGGAGATTATGAGCAGTTCTTC
-,TRBV10-3,TRBJ1-4,-,CAISERALNEKLFF,TGTGCCATCAGTGAACGTGCGCTCAATGAAAAACTGTTTTTT
TRBD1,TRBV19,TRBJ1-1,-,CASSRRQGYDTEAFF,TGTGCCAGTAGTAGAAGACAGGGGTACGACACTGAAGCTTTCTTT
-,TRBV7-8,TRBJ2-5,few,CASSLGGGHEGTQYF,TGTGCCAGCAGCTTAGGTGGAGGGCATGAAGGGACCCAGTACTTC
-,TRBV18,TRBJ2-7,few,CASSPRGGVSHEQYF,TGTGCCAGCTCACCCCGTGGCGGGGTAAGTCACGAGCAGTACTTC
-,TRBV30,TRBJ1-2,-,CAWTLREGGYGYTF,TGTGCCTGGACCCTTCGGGAGGGGGGGTATGGCTACACCTTC
-,TRBV11-3,TRBJ2-1,-,CASSLKWDKKTHEQFF,TGTGCCAGCAGCTTAAAGTGGGACAAAAAAACCCATGAGCAGTTCTTC
TRBD1,TRBV7-9,TRBJ1-2,-,CASSTGQGGYGYTF,TGTGCCAGCAGCACTGGACAGGGTGGCTATGGCTACACCTTC
TRBD1,TRBV30,TRBJ1-2,-,CAWSGGQANNYGYTF,TGTGCCTGGAGTGGGGGACAGGCAAATAACTATGGCTACACCTTC
TRBD1,TRBV3-1/TRBV3-2,TRBJ2-3,-,CASSPRGSGLRLTDTQYF,TGTGCCAGCAGCCCCAGGGGGAGCGGTCTACGCCTCACAGATACGCAGTATTTT
TRBD1,TRBV7-9,TRBJ1-2,-,CASSSGTGGAYGYTF,TGTGCCAGCAGCTCCGGGACAGGGGGCGCGTATGGCTACACCTTC
TRBD1,TRBV27,TRBJ2-7,-,CASSRETGYTYEQYF,TGTGCCAGCAGTAGGGAGACAGGGTACACCTACGAGCAGTACTTC
TRBD1,TRBV2,TRBJ2-3,-,CATWDSSTDTQYF,TGTGCCACCTGGGACAGTAGTACAGATACGCAGTATTTT
-,TRBV2,TRBJ2-7,once,CASSGTDYEQYF,TGTGCCAGCAGTGGGACAGATTACGAGCAGTACTTC
TRBD1,TRBV3-1/TRBV3-2,TRBJ1-2,-,CASSPRTGRGGYTF,TGTGCCAGCAGCCCCCGGACAGGTCGGGGTGGCTACACCTTC
TRBD2,TRBV5-1,TRBJ2-3,-,CASSVGTTPTDTQYF,TGCGCCAGCAGCGTTGGGACTACCCCCACAGATACGCAGTATTTT
-,TRBV14,TRBJ2-5,-,CASSQDSLWETQYF,TGTGCCAGCAGCCAAGATAGCTTGTGGGAGACCCAGTACTTC
-,TRBV15,TRBJ1-5,-,CATSRDYTPGGGNQPQHF,TGTGCCACCAGCAGAGATTATACGCCCGGGGGTGGAAATCAGCCCCAGCATTTT
TRBD1,TRBV7-8,TRBJ1-3,-,CASSRKGQPSGNTIYF,TGTGCCAGCAGCAGAAAGGGACAGCCCTCTGGAAACACCATATATTTT
-,TRBV14,TRBJ2-7,-,CASSHVGRYYEQYF,TGTGCCAGCAGCCACGTGGGGCGGTACTACGAGCAGTACTTC
-,TRBV7-9,TRBJ2-2,once,CASSPSTESTGELFF,TGTGCCAGCAGCCCCTCGACAGAAAGCACCGGGGAGCTGTTTTTT